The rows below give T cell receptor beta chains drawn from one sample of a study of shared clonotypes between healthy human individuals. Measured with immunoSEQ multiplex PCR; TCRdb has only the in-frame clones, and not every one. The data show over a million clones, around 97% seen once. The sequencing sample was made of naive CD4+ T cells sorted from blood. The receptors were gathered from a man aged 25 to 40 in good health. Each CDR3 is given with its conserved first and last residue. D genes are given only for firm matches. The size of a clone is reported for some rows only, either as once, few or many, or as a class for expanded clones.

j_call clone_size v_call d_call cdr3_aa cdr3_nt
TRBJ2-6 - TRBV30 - CAWDAGALGANVLTF TGTGCCTGGGATGCGGGGGCTTTAGGGGCCAACGTCCTGACTTTC
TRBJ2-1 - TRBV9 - CASTYSGQGSNEQFF TGTGCCAGCACCTATAGCGGGCAGGGGTCGAATGAGCAGTTCTTC
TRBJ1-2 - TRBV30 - CAWAQGRANYGYTF TGTGCCTGGGCACAGGGACGAGCTAACTATGGCTACACCTTC
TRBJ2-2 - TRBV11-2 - CASTMTVGNTGELFF TGTGCCAGCACCATGACAGTTGGGAACACCGGGGAGCTGTTTTTT
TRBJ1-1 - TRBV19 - CASSIEGRGEAFF TGTGCCAGTAGTATAGAGGGGAGGGGAGAAGCTTTCTTT
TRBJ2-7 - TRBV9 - CASSPNRVSGYEQYF TGTGCCAGCAGCCCAAACAGAGTTTCGGGTTACGAGCAGTACTTC
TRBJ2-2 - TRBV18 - CASSPLAANTGELFF TGTGCCAGCTCACCACTAGCGGCGAACACCGGGGAGCTGTTTTTT
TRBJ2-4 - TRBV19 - CASSIVGRTLNIQYF TGTGCCAGTAGTATAGTAGGCAGGACTCTAAACATTCAGTACTTC
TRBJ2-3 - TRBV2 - CASMADRGTDTQYF TGTGCCAGTATGGCGGACAGAGGCACAGATACGCAGTATTTT
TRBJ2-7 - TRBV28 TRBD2 CASSSPRLAGDEQYF TGTGCCAGCAGTTCGCCCCGACTAGCGGGAGACGAGCAGTACTTC
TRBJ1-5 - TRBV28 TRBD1 CASSPIRGQGGGQPQHF TGTGCCAGCAGTCCTATACGGGGACAGGGGGGTGGTCAGCCCCAGCATTTT
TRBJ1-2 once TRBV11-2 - CASSLRGPNYGYTF TGTGCCAGCAGCTTACGGGGGCCCAACTATGGCTACACCTTC
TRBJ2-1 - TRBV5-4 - CASSLGQGRNEQFF TGTGCCAGCAGCTTAGGGCAGGGGAGAAATGAGCAGTTCTTC
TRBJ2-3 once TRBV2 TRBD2 CASTGGEADTQYF TGTGCCAGCACCGGGGGGGAGGCAGATACGCAGTATTTT
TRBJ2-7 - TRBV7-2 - CASSPTAGQSYEQYF TGTGCCAGCAGCCCAACAGCGGGCCAAAGCTACGAGCAGTACTTC
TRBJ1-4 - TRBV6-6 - CASSYRGPTEKLFF TGTGCCAGCAGTTACAGGGGTCCCACTGAAAAACTGTTTTTT
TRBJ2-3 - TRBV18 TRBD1 CASSPPGRQGATDTQYF TGTGCCAGCTCACCACCCGGGCGGCAGGGGGCAACAGATACGCAGTATTTT
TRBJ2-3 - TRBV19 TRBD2 CASKTSSTDTQYF TGTGCCAGTAAGACTAGCAGCACAGATACGCAGTATTTT
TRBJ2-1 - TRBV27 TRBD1 CASSSIYRGDEQFF TGTGCCAGCAGTTCGATTTACAGGGGAGATGAGCAGTTCTTC
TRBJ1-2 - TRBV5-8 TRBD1 CASSLGGWTVYGYTF TGTGCCAGCAGCTTAGGGGGCTGGACAGTCTATGGCTACACCTTC
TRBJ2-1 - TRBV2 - CASSEGAQRRDEQFF TGTGCCAGCAGTGAGGGAGCCCAGCGGAGGGACGAGCAGTTCTTC
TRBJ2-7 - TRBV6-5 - CASRIKRVGVYEQYF TGTGCCAGCAGGATAAAAAGGGTGGGGGTCTACGAGCAGTACTTC
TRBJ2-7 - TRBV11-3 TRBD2 CASSSGGTSGTHEQYF TGTGCCAGCAGCTCCGGGGGGACTAGCGGGACCCACGAGCAGTACTTC
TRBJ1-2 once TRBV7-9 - CASSQLNRDYGYTF TGTGCCAGCAGCCAACTTAACAGGGACTATGGCTACACCTTC
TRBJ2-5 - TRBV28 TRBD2 CASSVAGGPRETQYF TGTGCCAGCAGTGTCGCGGGAGGGCCCAGAGAGACCCAGTACTTC
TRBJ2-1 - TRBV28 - CASRETGNYNEQFF TGTGCCAGCAGAGAGACCGGGAACTACAATGAGCAGTTCTTC
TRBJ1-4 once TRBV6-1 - CASSEGQTTNEKLFF TGTGCCAGCAGTGAAGGACAAACAACTAATGAAAAACTGTTTTTT
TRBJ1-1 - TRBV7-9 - CASSLGSTGNTEAFF TGTGCCAGCAGCTTAGGGTCGACGGGAAACACTGAAGCTTTCTTT
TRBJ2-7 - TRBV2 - CASSPRASEQYF TGTGCCAGCAGTCCGCGGGCTAGCGAGCAGTACTTC
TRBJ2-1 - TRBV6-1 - CASTLDGVSQEQFF TGTGCCAGCACCCTAGACGGGGTTTCCCAAGAGCAGTTCTTC
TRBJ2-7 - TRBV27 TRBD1 CASSFRGTGGREQYF TGTGCCAGCAGTTTTCGCGGGACAGGGGGCCGGGAGCAGTACTTC
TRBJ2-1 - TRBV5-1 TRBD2 CASSLMTSGGTEQFF TGCGCCAGCAGCCTGATGACTAGCGGGGGAACAGAGCAGTTCTTC
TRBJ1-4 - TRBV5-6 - CASSTFAGAPKLFF TGTGCCAGCAGCACCTTTGCAGGGGCGCCAAAACTGTTTTTT
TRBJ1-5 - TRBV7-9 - CASSLSGDQPQHF TGTGCCAGCAGCTTGTCAGGGGACCAGCCCCAGCATTTT
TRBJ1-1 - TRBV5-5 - CASSLEVLGGGAPWVTEAFF TGTGCCAGCAGCTTGGAGGTTTTGGGGGGCGGCGCTCCGTGGGTCACTGAAGCTTTCTTT
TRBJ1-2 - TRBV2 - CASRTAGYTF TGTGCCAGCAGGACGGCAGGCTACACCTTC
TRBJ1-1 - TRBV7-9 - CASSRQRNTEAFF TGTGCCAGCAGCCGACAGAGGAACACTGAAGCTTTCTTT
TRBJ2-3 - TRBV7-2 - CASSLGTTTPDTQYF TGTGCCAGCAGCTTAGGGACTACAACCCCAGATACGCAGTATTTT
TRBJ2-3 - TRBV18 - CASSPAEITDTQYF TGTGCCAGCTCCCCAGCGGAAATCACAGATACGCAGTATTTT
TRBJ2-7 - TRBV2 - CASSDDEGPYEQYF TGTGCCAGCAGCGATGACGAGGGCCCCTACGAGCAGTACTTC
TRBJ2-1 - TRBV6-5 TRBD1 CASSYYRQGSYNEQFF TGTGCCAGCAGTTACTACCGACAGGGATCCTACAATGAGCAGTTCTTC
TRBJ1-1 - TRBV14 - CASSQDTTAFF TGTGCCAGCAGCCAAGATACAACGGCTTTCTTT
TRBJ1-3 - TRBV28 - CASSLSGLSSGNTIYF TGTGCCAGCAGTTTATCGGGACTTAGCTCTGGAAACACCATATATTTT
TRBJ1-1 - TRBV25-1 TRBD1 CASSEWDSKSRTEAFF TGTGCCAGCAGTGAATGGGACAGTAAAAGTAGGACTGAAGCTTTCTTT
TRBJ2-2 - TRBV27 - CASSLRSAFTGELFF TGTGCCAGCAGTTTAAGGAGCGCTTTCACCGGGGAGCTGTTTTTT
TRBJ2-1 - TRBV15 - CATSSSGTGTYNEQFF TGTGCCACCAGCAGTAGCGGGACAGGGACCTACAATGAGCAGTTCTTC
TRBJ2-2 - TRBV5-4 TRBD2 CASFGLAGGDTGELFF TGTGCCAGTTTTGGTCTAGCGGGAGGAGACACCGGGGAGCTGTTTTTT
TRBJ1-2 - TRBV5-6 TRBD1 CASSPRTGSGYTF TGTGCCAGCAGCCCAAGGACAGGGAGCGGCTACACCTTC
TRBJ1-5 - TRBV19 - CASSISQRDNQPQHF TGTGCCAGTAGTATCTCACAGAGGGATAATCAGCCCCAGCATTTT
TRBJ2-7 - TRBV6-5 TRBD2 CASSHGTSGYEQYF TGTGCCAGCAGCCACGGGACTAGCGGCTACGAGCAGTACTTC
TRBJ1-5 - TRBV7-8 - CASSPWAGADPQHF TGTGCCAGCAGCCCCTGGGCAGGGGCAGACCCCCAGCATTTT
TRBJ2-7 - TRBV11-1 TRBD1 CASSPRRGQGAYEQYF TGTGCCAGCAGCCCCCGACGTGGACAGGGAGCCTACGAGCAGTACTTC
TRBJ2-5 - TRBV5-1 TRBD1 CASSRQGGETQYF TGCGCCAGCTCGCGACAGGGGGGAGAGACCCAGTACTTC
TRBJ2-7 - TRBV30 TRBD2 CAWSVLRESEQYF TGTGCCTGGAGTGTGCTGCGGGAGTCCGAGCAGTACTTC
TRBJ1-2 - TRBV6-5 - CASSYSSGRANYGYTF TGTGCCAGCAGTTACTCCTCAGGCCGAGCTAACTATGGCTACACCTTC
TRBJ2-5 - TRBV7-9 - CASSLLQGQETQYF TGTGCCAGCAGCTTACTCCAGGGACAAGAGACCCAGTACTTC
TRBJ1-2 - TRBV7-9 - CASSLELAGSYTF TGTGCCAGCAGCTTAGAATTGGCAGGGAGCTACACCTTC
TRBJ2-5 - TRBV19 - CASSALTFQETQYF TGTGCCAGTAGTGCGCTTACATTCCAAGAGACCCAGTACTTC
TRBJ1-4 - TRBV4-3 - CASSQNPISRATNEKLFF TGCGCCAGCAGCCAAAACCCGATCTCTAGGGCAACTAATGAAAAACTGTTTTTT
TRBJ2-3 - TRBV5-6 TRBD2 CASSFPGRIKADTQYF TGTGCCAGCAGCTTCCCCGGGAGGATCAAGGCAGATACGCAGTATTTT